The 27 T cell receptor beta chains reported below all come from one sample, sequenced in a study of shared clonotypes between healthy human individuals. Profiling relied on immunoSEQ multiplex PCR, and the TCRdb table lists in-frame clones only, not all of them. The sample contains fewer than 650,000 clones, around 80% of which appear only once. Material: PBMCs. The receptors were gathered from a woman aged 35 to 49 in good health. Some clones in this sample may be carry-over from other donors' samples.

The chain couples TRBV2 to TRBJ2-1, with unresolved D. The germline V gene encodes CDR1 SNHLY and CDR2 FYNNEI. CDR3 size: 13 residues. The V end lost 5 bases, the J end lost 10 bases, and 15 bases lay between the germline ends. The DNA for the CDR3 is TGTGCCAGCAGTCAATTAACCTTACAGGAGCAGTTCTTC. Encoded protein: CASSQLTLQEQFF.

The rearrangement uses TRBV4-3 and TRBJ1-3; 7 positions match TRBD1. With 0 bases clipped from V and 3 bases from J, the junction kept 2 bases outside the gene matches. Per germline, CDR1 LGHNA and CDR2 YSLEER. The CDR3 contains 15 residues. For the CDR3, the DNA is TGCGCCAGCAGCCAAGACTACAGGGGTGGAAACACCATATATTTT. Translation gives CASSQDYRGGNTIYF.

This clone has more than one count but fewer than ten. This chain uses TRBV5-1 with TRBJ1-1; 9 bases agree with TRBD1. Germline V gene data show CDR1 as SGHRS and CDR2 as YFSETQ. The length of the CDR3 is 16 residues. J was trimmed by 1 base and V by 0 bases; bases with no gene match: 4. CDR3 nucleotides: TGCGCCAGCAGCTTGGGGACAGGGGTTAAGAACACTGAAGCTTTCTTT. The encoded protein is CASSLGTGVKNTEAFF. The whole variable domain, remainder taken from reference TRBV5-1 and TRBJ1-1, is KAGVTQTPRYLIKTRGQQVTLSCSPISGHRSVSWYQQTPGQGLQFLFEYFSETQRNKGNFPGRFSGRQFSNSRSEMNVSTLELGDSALYLCASSLGTGVKNTEAFFGQGTRLTVV.

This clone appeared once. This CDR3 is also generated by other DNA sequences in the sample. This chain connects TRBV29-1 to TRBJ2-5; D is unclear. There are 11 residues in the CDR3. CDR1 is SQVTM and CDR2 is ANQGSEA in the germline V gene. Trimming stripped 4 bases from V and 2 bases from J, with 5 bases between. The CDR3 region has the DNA TGCAGCGTTGTCCCTCAAGAGACCCAGTACTTC. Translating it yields CSVVPQETQYF. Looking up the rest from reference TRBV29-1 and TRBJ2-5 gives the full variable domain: SAVISQKPSRDICQRGTSLTIQCQVDSQVTMMFWYRQQPGQSLTLIATANQGSEATYESGFVIDKFPISRPNLTFSTLTVSNMSPEDSSIYLCSVVPQETQYFGPGTRLLVL.

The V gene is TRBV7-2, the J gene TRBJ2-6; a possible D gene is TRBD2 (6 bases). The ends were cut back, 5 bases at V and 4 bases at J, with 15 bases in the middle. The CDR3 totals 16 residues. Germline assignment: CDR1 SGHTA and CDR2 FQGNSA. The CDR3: CASSAPTGEGANVLTF. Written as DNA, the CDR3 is TGTGCCAGCAGCGCACCGACGGGGGAAGGGGCCAACGTCCTGACTTTC.

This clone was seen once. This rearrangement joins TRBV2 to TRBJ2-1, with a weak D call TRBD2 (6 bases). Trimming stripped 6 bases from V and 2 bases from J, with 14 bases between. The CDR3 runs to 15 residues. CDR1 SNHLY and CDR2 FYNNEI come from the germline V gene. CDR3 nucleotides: TGTGCCAGCAGGCCCGGGACTGCAACCTACAATGAGCAGTTCTTC. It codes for CASRPGTATYNEQFF.

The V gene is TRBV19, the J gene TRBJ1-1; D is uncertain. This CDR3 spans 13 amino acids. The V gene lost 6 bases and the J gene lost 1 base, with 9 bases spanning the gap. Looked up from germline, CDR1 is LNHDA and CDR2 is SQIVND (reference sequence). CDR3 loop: CASSFGRNTEAFF. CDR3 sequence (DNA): TGTGCCAGTAGCTTCGGACGGAACACTGAAGCTTTCTTT. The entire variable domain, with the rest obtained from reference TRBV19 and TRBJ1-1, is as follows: DGGITQSPKYLFRKEGQNVTLSCEQNLNHDAMYWYRQDPGQGLRLIYYSQIVNDFQKGDIAEGYSVSREKKESFPLTVTSAQKNPTAFYLCASSFGRNTEAFFGQGTRLTVV.

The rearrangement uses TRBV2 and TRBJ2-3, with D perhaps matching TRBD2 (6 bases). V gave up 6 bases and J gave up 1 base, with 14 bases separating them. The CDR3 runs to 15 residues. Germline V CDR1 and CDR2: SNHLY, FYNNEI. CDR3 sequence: CASRGTWWGTDTQYF. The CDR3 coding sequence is TGTGCCAGCAGGGGGACTTGGTGGGGCACAGATACGCAGTATTTT.

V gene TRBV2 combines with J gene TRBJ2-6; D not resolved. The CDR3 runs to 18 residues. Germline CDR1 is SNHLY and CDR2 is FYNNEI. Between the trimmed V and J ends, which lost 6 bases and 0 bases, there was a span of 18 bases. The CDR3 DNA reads TGTGCCAGCAGCGGAGCCATGGGCCTCACCTCTGGGGCCAACGTCCTGACTTTC. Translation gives CASSGAMGLTSGANVLTF.

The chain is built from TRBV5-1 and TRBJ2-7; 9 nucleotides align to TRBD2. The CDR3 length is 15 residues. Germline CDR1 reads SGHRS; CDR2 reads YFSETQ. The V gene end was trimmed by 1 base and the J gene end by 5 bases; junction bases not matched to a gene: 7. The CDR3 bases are TGCGCCAGCAGCTTGAGGGTAGCGGGAGCGAACGAGCAGTACTTC. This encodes CASSLRVAGANEQYF.

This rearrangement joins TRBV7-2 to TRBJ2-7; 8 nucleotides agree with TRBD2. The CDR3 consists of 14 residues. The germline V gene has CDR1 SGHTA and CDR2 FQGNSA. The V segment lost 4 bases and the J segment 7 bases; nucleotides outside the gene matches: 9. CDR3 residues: CASSYSSSGREQYF. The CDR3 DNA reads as TGTGCCAGCAGCTATTCCTCTAGCGGGCGGGAGCAGTACTTC.

In DNA, the CDR3 is TGTGCCAGTAGTATAATCGGGTTTGGTAGCAATCAGCCCCAGCATTTT. This codes for CASSIIGFGSNQPQHF. V and J are TRBV19 and TRBJ1-5; no clear D. The CDR3 sequence is 16 residues long. Germline lookup yields CDR1 LNHDA and CDR2 SQIVND (reference sequence). The V gene lost 2 bases and the J gene lost 0 bases, with 11 bases spanning the gap. Full variable domain (remainder filled in from reference TRBV19 and TRBJ1-5): DGGITQSPKYLFRKEGQNVTLSCEQNLNHDAMYWYRQDPGQGLRLIYYSQIVNDFQKGDIAEGYSVSREKKESFPLTVTSAQKNPTAFYLCASSIIGFGSNQPQHFGDGTRLSIL.

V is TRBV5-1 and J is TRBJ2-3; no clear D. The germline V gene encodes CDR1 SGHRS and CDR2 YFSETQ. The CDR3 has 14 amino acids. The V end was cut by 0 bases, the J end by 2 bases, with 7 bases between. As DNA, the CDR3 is TGCGCCAGCAGCTTGGCCTATAACACAGATACGCAGTATTTT. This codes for CASSLAYNTDTQYF.

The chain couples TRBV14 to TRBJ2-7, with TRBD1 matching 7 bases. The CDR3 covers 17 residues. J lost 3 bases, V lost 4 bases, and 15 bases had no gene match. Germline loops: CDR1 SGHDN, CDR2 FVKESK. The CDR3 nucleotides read TGTGCCAGCAGCCTCACTTCCGACAGGGTGGTTCGCTACGAGCAGTACTTC. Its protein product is CASSLTSDRVVRYEQYF.

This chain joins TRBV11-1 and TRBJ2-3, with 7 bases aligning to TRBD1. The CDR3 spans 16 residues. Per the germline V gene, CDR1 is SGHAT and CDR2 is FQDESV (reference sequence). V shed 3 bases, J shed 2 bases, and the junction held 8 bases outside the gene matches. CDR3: CASSFGLGTVTDTQYF. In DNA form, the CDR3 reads TGTGCCAGCAGCTTCGGACTTGGGACAGTCACAGATACGCAGTATTTT. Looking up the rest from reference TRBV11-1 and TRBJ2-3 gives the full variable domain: EAEVAQSPRYKITEKSQAVAFWCDPISGHATLYWYRQILGQGPELLVQFQDESVVDDSQLPKDRFSAERLKGVDSTLKIQPAELGDSAMYLCASSFGLGTVTDTQYFGPGTRLTVL.

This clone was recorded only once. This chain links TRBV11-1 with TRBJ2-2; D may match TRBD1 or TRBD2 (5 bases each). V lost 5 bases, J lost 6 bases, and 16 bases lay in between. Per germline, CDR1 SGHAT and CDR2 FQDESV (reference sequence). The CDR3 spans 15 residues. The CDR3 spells CASSKGWGFSGELFF. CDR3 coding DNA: TGTGCCAGCAGCAAAGGTTGGGGGTTTTCCGGGGAGCTGTTTTTT.

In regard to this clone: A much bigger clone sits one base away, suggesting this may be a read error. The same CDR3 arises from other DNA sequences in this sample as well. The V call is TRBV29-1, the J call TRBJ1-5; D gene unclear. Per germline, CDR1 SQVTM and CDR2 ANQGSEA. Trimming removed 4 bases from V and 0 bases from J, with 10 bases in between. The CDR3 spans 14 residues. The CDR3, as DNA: TGCAGCGTTGGAGAGCAGTATAGCAATCAGCCCCAGCATTTT. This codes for CSVGEQYSNQPQHF. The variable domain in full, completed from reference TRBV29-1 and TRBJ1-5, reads SAVISQKPSRDICQRGTSLTIQCQVDSQVTMMFWYRQQPGQSLTLIATANQGSEATYESGFVIDKFPISRPNLTFSTLTVSNMSPEDSSIYLCSVGEQYSNQPQHFGDGTRLSIL.

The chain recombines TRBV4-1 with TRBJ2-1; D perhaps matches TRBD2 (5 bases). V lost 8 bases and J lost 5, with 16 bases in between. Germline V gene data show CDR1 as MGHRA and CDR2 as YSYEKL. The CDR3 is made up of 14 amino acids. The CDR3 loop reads CASHNPGSDNEQFF. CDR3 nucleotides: TGCGCCAGCCACAACCCGGGTAGCGACAATGAGCAGTTCTTC.

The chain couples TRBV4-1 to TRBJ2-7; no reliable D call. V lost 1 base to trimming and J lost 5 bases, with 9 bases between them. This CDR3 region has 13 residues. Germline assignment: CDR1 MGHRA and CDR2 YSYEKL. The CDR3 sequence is CASSQVNGNEQYF. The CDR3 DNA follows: TGCGCCAGCAGCCAAGTAAACGGAAACGAGCAGTACTTC.

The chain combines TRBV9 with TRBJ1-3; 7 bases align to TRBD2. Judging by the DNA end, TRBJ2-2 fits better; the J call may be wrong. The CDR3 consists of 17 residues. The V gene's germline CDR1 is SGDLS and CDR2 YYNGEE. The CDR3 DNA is TGTGCCAGCAGCCCGCGGGGGACCTCCACAAACACCGGGGAGCTGTTTTTT. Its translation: CASSPRGTSTNTGELFF.

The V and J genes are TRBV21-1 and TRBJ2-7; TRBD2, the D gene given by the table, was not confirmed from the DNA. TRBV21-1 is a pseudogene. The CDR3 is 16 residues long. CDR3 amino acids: CASSLGTSGSGDEQYF. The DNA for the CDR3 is TGTGCCAGCAGCTTAGGGACTAGCGGCTCGGGGGACGAGCAGTACTTC.

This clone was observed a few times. CDR3 sequence: CASSFSGRAIGEQFF. The CDR3 DNA reads as TGTGCCAGCAGCTTCAGCGGGAGGGCCATTGGCGAGCAGTTCTTC. This rearrangement joins TRBV7-2 to TRBJ2-1; TRBD2 agrees at 10 bases. Trimming at V came to 3 bases and at J to 10 bases, leaving 9 bases not matched to a gene. Germline lookup yields CDR1 SGHTA and CDR2 FQGNSA. The CDR3 has 15 residues.

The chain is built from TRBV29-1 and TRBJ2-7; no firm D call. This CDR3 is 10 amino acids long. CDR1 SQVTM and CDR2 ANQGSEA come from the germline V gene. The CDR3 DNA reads TGCAGAAAGTTCAGCCACGAGCAGTACTTC. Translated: CRKFSHEQYF.

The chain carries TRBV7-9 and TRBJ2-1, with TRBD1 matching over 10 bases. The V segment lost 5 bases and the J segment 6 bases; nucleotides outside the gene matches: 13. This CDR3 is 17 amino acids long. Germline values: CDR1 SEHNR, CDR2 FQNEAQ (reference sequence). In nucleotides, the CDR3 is TGTGCCAGCAGCCTACGAGGCCGGGACAGGGGCGTCAATGAGCAGTTCTTC. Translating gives CASSLRGRDRGVNEQFF.

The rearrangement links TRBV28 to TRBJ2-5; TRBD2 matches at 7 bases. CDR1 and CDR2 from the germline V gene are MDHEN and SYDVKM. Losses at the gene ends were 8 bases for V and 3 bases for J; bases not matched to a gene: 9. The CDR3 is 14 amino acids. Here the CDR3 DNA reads TGTGCCAGCCTAGCGGCGGACTATAAAGAGACCCAGTACTTC. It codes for CASLAADYKETQYF.

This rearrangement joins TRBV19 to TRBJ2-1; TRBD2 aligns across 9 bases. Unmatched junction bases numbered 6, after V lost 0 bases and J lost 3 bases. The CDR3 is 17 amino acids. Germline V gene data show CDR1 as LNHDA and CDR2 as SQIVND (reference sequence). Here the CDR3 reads CASSIDAAGGRYNEQFF. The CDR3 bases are TGTGCCAGTAGTATAGATGCAGCGGGAGGACGCTACAATGAGCAGTTCTTC.

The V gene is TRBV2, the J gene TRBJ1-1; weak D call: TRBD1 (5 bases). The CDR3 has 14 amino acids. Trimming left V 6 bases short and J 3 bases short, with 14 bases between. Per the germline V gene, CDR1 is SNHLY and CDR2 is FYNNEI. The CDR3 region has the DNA TGTGCCAGCAGGGGGACCGGACGGTACACTGAAGCTTTCTTT. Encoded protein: CASRGTGRYTEAFF.